The 30 T cell receptor beta chains below come from one sample, sequenced in a study of HIV-infected patients and healthy controls. Reverse transcription used approximately 500 ng RNA and constant-region primers for alpha and beta. Each of the alpha and beta chains got its own library through chain-specific third strand synthesis with indices. TCRdb analysed the 5' RACE reads with MiXCR anew, one entry per CDR3 protein. The repertoire holds 8,000 to 10,000 distinct CDR3 sequences, with approximately 8% as singletons. The repertoire came from unfractionated whole blood and reflected all unsorted peripheral T cells. The sequences come from blood, collected before antiretroviral therapy. These receptors were taken from an adult with HIV infection. The donor label of this sample is uncertain.

This clonotype was picked up many times. The V call is TRBV5-5, the J call TRBJ2-5; perhaps TRBD1 as D (5 bases). This CDR3 is 16 amino acids long. V was pared by 4 bases and J by 2 bases, with 18 bases between. The germline gives CDR1 SGHKS, CDR2 YYEKEE (reference sequence). The CDR3 bases are TGTGCCAGCAGCCCCCCCCCCTTGGGGCAGCAAGAGACCCAGTACTTC. It is translated as CASSPPPLGQQETQYF.

This clonotype was seen a few times. This chain uses TRBV7-9 with TRBJ2-1, with TRBD1 as a possible D gene (5 bases). V was trimmed by 5 bases and J by 7 bases, leaving 15 bases between them. This CDR3 comprises 14 residues. Germline assignment: CDR1 SEHNR and CDR2 FQNEAQ (reference sequence). The CDR3, as DNA: TGTGCCAGCAGCCAGCAGCCGACAGAAAATGAGCAGTTCTTC. Residues: CASSQQPTENEQFF.

This clonotype has at least ten counts. This rearrangement joins TRBV10-1 to TRBJ1-5; D gene uncertain. CDR3 length equals 12 residues. Trimming cost V 0 bases and J 6 bases, with 3 bases left between them. Looked up from germline, CDR1 is WNHNN and CDR2 is SYGVQD (reference sequence). In nucleotides, the CDR3 is TGCGCCAGCAGTGAGTCGAGTCAGCCCCAGCATTTT. Translated, it gives CASSESSQPQHF.

This clonotype appeared a few times. The CDR3 here is CASSYSHRGRSPLHF. CDR3 nucleotide sequence: TGTGCCAGCAGTTACTCACACAGGGGGAGGTCACCCCTCCACTTT. The rearrangement uses TRBV6-5 and TRBJ1-6; 8 bases map to TRBD1. The V and J ends lost 0 bases and 10 bases, in that order; junction bases with no gene match: 5. The CDR3 covers 15 residues. Germline CDR1 and CDR2: MNHEY and SVGAGI.

This clonotype was counted at least ten times. This chain links TRBV5-1 with TRBJ1-2; D remains ambiguous. The ends were cut back, 0 bases at V and 5 bases at J, with 11 bases in the middle. CDR3 size: 14 residues. Germline V CDR1 and CDR2: SGHRS, YFSETQ. The CDR3 is CASSLVADQYGYTF. CDR3 bases: TGCGCCAGCAGCTTGGTGGCGGACCAATATGGCTACACCTTC.

The table lists this clonotype with a few counts. The chain has TRBV5-1 and TRBJ2-1; TRBD1 matches at 10 bases. Germline CDR1 and CDR2: SGHRS and YFSETQ. V lost 4 bases to trimming and J lost 2 bases; unmatched junction nucleotides: 3. CDR3 length: 15 amino acids. CDR3 loop: CASSLTGGPYNEQFF. The CDR3 DNA reads as TGCGCCAGCAGCCTGACAGGGGGCCCCTACAATGAGCAGTTCTTC.

With respect to this clonotype: A junction end diverges from the germline sequence, so it may reflect a read error. The rearrangement uses TRBV6-5 and TRBJ1-2, with no clear D. The CDR3 loop spans 13 amino acids. Germline V gene sequence: CDR1 MNHEY, CDR2 SVGAGI. CDR3: CASSYSLLRAPDF. The CDR3 DNA sequence: TGTGCCAGCAGTTACTCTCTACTCCGGGCCCCGGACTTC.

At least ten counts were recorded for this clonotype. The chain combines TRBV4-1 with TRBJ2-4; D is unclear. This CDR3 contains 14 residues. CDR1 and CDR2 (germline): MGHRA, YSYEKL. Trimming removed 4 bases at V and 0 bases at J, with 7 bases between. The CDR3 loop reads CASSLALAKNIQYF. The CDR3 DNA reads as TGCGCCAGCAGCCTCGCCCTAGCCAAAAACATTCAGTACTTC.

Ten or more counts support this clonotype. The chain has TRBV3-1 and TRBJ2-7; D uncertain. This CDR3 has 11 amino acids. V was trimmed by 3 bases and J by 4 bases, leaving 4 bases between them. The germline V gene encodes CDR1 LGHDT and CDR2 YNNKEL (reference sequence). The CDR3 nucleotides are TGTGCCAGCAGCCACTCGTACGAGCAGTACTTC. Translation gives CASSHSYEQYF.

This sequence joins TRBV6-5 and TRBJ2-1; 7 nucleotides match TRBD1. The V and J ends lost 8 bases and 4 bases, in that order; junction bases with no gene match: 5. Per germline, CDR1 MNHEY and CDR2 SVGAGI. The CDR3 loop spans 13 amino acids. CDR3 sequence: CASRNRGYNEQFF. The CDR3 DNA follows: TGTGCCAGCCGGAACAGGGGATACAATGAGCAGTTCTTC.

The rearrangement joins TRBV7-2 to TRBJ2-3, with 11 bases fitting TRBD2. This CDR3 has 14 amino acids. After removal of 5 bases from V and 5 bases from J, the junction contained 3 bases not matched to a gene. The germline gives CDR1 SGHTA, CDR2 FQGNSA. In nucleotides, the CDR3 is TGTGCCAGCAGCAGAGGACTAGCGGGAGATACGCAGTATTTT. Translation gives CASSRGLAGDTQYF.

This clonotype was seen at least ten times. This rearrangement joins TRBV7-2 to TRBJ1-1, with 8 bases identical to TRBD1. After removal of 3 bases from V and 6 bases from J, the junction contained 0 bases not matched to a gene. Germline CDR1 is SGHTA and CDR2 is FQGNSA. This CDR3 is built from 12 residues. CDR3 sequence: CASSFRGPEAFF. The CDR3 DNA reads TGTGCCAGCAGCTTCAGGGGGCCTGAAGCTTTCTTT.

This clonotype was detected many times. This chain uses TRBV11-2 with TRBJ2-5; TRBD2 matches at 12 bases. The CDR3 has 16 residues. Germline assignment: CDR1 SGHAT and CDR2 FQNNGV. V shed 3 bases, J shed 2 bases, and the junction held 4 bases outside the gene matches. Written as DNA, the CDR3 is TGTGCCAGCAGCTTCGGACTAGCGGGAAGTCAAGAGACCCAGTACTTC. Residues: CASSFGLAGSQETQYF.

By its share, this clonotype is hyperexpanded. V and J are TRBV7-6 and TRBJ2-5; D perhaps matches TRBD2 (6 bases). The CDR3 consists of 16 residues. Trimming left V 6 bases short and J 2 bases short, with 19 bases between. Germline CDR1 is SGHVS and CDR2 is FNYEAQ. The CDR3 reads CASSSSYGGAQETQYF. CDR3 coding DNA: TGTGCCAGCAGTTCCTCTTACGGGGGAGCACAAGAGACCCAGTACTTC.

This clonotype was counted between two and nine times. The chain is built from TRBV20-1 and TRBJ1-4; 8 bases agree with TRBD1. This CDR3 comprises 14 residues. V lost 3 bases to trimming and J lost 3 bases; unmatched junction nucleotides: 3. Germline V gives CDR1 DFQATT, CDR2 SNEGSKA (reference sequence). In nucleotides, the CDR3 is TGCAGTGCTAGGGGGGGACAGGCTAATGAAAAACTGTTTTTT. This translates into CSARGGQANEKLFF.

This clonotype was seen repeatedly, ten times or more. The chain employs TRBV3-1 and TRBJ2-7; D remains ambiguous. V dropped 1 base and J dropped 3 bases, with 13 bases sitting between them. The germline V gene has CDR1 LGHDT and CDR2 YNNKEL (reference sequence). CDR3 length: 15 amino acids. CDR3 sequence reads: CASSQVGKGGYEQYF. CDR3 nucleotides: TGTGCCAGCAGCCAAGTAGGAAAGGGTGGCTACGAGCAGTACTTC.

There are many counts of this clonotype. V usage is TRBV28 and J usage is TRBJ2-7; TRBD2 matches at 8 bases. Unmatched junction bases numbered 6, after V lost 3 bases and J lost 2 bases. Germline loops: CDR1 MDHEN, CDR2 SYDVKM. The CDR3 contains 15 residues. The CDR3 nucleotides read TGTGCCAGCAGTTTGGGGCCTAGCGGGCCCTACGAGCAGTACTTC. As protein: CASSLGPSGPYEQYF.

At least ten counts were recorded for this clonotype. The chain uses TRBV5-4 and TRBJ1-2; D unresolved. Germline CDR1 reads SGHNT; CDR2 reads YYREEE (reference sequence). Trimming left V 2 bases short and J 5 bases short, with 7 bases between. This CDR3 comprises 12 residues. The CDR3 sequence: CASSFLAYGYTF. DNA for the CDR3: TGTGCCAGCAGCTTTCTCGCTTATGGCTACACCTTC.

In its sample, this clonotype was seen many times. The chain couples TRBV9 to TRBJ1-1; D is unresolved. Germline CDR1 reads SGDLS; CDR2 reads YYNGEE. The V gene lost 4 bases and the J gene lost 1 base, with 11 bases spanning the gap. The length of the CDR3 is 14 residues. The DNA of the CDR3 is TGTGCCAGCAGCCCTCACCGGGCGAACACTGAAGCTTTCTTT. Its translation: CASSPHRANTEAFF.

This clonotype was seen repeatedly, ten times or more. J is TRBJ1-4 and V is TRBV10-3; D is perhaps TRBD1 (6 bases). V shed 0 bases and J shed 3 bases, with 11 bases lying between them. The CDR3 has 16 residues. Germline CDR1 and CDR2: ENHRY and SYGVKD. CDR3 amino acids: CAISESARTANEKLFF. CDR3 DNA sequence: TGTGCCATCAGTGAGTCTGCACGGACAGCTAATGAAAAACTGTTTTTT.

There are many counts of this clonotype. Because the CDR3 is missing its conserved closing phenylalanine or tryptophan, this is likely a read error. The chain joins TRBV14 to TRBJ1-6; no reliable D call. V lost 5 bases, J lost 0 bases, and 8 bases lay in between. Per the germline V gene, CDR1 is SGHDN and CDR2 is FVKESK. The CDR3 sequence is 15 residues long. This CDR3 reads CASSYDLSYNSPLHL. In DNA form, the CDR3 reads TGTGCCAGCAGCTACGACCTCTCCTATAATTCACCCCTCCACCTT.

This clonotype was recorded at least ten times. The chain carries TRBV24-1 and TRBJ1-2, with D perhaps matching TRBD1 (5 bases). Looked up from germline, CDR1 is KGHDR and CDR2 is SFDVKD. The CDR3 extends over 13 amino acids. Trimming removed 4 bases from V and 4 bases from J, with 9 bases in between. In DNA form, the CDR3 reads TGTGCCACCAGTGAATGGGACCGCTATGGCTACACCTTC. Encoded protein: CATSEWDRYGYTF.

This clonotype was counted ten times or more. The CDR3: CASREGQANTGELFF. The CDR3 coding sequence is TGTGCCAGCAGGGAGGGACAGGCGAACACCGGGGAGCTGTTTTTT. The chain recombines TRBV2 with TRBJ2-2; 8 positions match TRBD1. The CDR3 is made up of 15 amino acids. Germline V CDR1 and CDR2: SNHLY, FYNNEI. J gave up 0 bases and V 6 bases, and 3 bases lay outside the gene matches.

The chain employs TRBV7-9 and TRBJ1-1; D is unclear. Germline-derived CDR1 and CDR2 are SEHNR and FQNEAQ (reference sequence). V was clipped by 1 base and J by 7 bases, with 4 bases between them. This CDR3 spans 11 amino acids. This chain's CDR3 is CASSLGDEAFF. The DNA for the CDR3 is TGTGCCAGCAGCTTAGGGGATGAAGCTTTCTTT.

This clonotype was counted many times. The rearrangement joins TRBV9 to TRBJ2-5; unclear D gene. The CDR3 covers 19 residues. V gave up 6 bases and J gave up 5 bases, with 32 bases separating them. Germline CDR1 and CDR2: SGDLS and YYNGEE. Here the CDR3 DNA reads TGTGCCAGCACCTACGCGACACCAGCCCCTCCCCCCCTGGGGGAGACCCAGTACTTC. Translated, it gives CASTYATPAPPPLGETQYF.

Many counts were recorded for this clonotype. This chain uses TRBV6-2 or TRBV6-3 with TRBJ2-3, with 8 bases aligning to TRBD1. In germline, CDR1 is MNHEY, CDR2 SVGEGT. J lost 5 bases, V lost 8 bases, and 9 bases had no gene match. The CDR3 spans 14 residues. The CDR3: CASERDRREDTQYF. CDR3 sequence (DNA): TGTGCCAGCGAAAGGGACAGGCGCGAAGATACGCAGTATTTT.

This clonotype was found many times. The chain links TRBV20-1 to TRBJ1-1; no clear D gene. The CDR3 loop spans 12 amino acids. Germline CDR1 is DFQATT and CDR2 is SNEGSKA (reference sequence). V was trimmed by 5 bases and J by 4 bases, leaving 11 bases between them. The DNA for the CDR3 is TGCAGTGCTGACTTCGCCGGCACTGAAGCTTTCTTT. Translating it yields CSADFAGTEAFF.

The table lists this clonotype with many counts. At one boundary the junction diverges from the germline segment, which might be a read error. The chain carries TRBV5-6 and TRBJ2-7, with D perhaps TRBD2 (6 bases). Germline V gene data show CDR1 as SGHDT and CDR2 as YYEEEE. CDR3 length equals 14 residues. Written as DNA, the CDR3 is TGTGCCAGCAGCTTGGGCGGGATCTCCCACGAGCAGTACTTC. The encoded protein is CASSLGGISHEQYF.

This clonotype has a handful of counts. The rearrangement uses TRBV5-1 and TRBJ2-1, with a possible D match to TRBD1 (6 bases). Trimming left V 0 bases short and J 2 bases short, with 9 bases between. Germline CDR1 SGHRS, CDR2 YFSETQ. CDR3 length equals 15 residues. The CDR3 spells CASSLEGVAYNEQFF. The CDR3 region has the DNA TGCGCCAGCAGCTTGGAGGGGGTCGCCTACAATGAGCAGTTCTTC.

This clonotype was seen ten or more times. J is TRBJ2-7 and V is TRBV6-6, with 12 positions matching TRBD2. This CDR3 is built from 16 residues. Germline V CDR1 and CDR2: MNHNY, SVGAGI (reference sequence). V lost 5 bases, J lost 1 base, and 6 bases stayed unmatched. The DNA of the CDR3 is TGTGCCAGCAGTACGACTAGCGGGGGCCCGTCCTACGAGCAGTACTTC. Translation: CASSTTSGGPSYEQYF.